Each of the 31 T cell receptor beta chains below was sequenced from the same sample in a study of glioma-infiltrating T cells. Amplification of TCR alpha and beta CDR3 regions from RNA used iRepertoire nested multiplex PCR. TCRdb ran MiXCR on the multiplex PCR reads and lists one entry per CDR3 protein. There are more than 300,000 distinct CDR3 sequences in the sample; around 45% occur only once, and about 12% lies in the top ten. What was sequenced was glioma tissue, nonneoplastic brain tissue, or PBMCs (not recorded which). These receptors were collected from a human donor with low-grade glioma or glioblastoma, undergoing nonglioma brain surgery, or in good health (not recorded which).

The chain uses TRBV7-9 and TRBJ2-3; D might be TRBD1 or TRBD2, each matching 5 bases. CDR1 is SEHNR and CDR2 is FQNEAQ in the germline V gene (reference sequence). The CDR3 extends over 13 amino acids. V was shortened by 6 bases and J by 0 bases, with 7 bases between the two germline ends. The CDR3 DNA reads TGTGCCAGCAGGTGGGACAGCACAGATACGCAGTATTTT. It translates to CASRWDSTDTQYF. Full variable domain (rest looked up from reference TRBV7-9 and TRBJ2-3): DTGVSQNPRHKITKRGQNVTFRCDPISEHNRLYWYRQTLGQGPEFLTYFQNEAQLEKSRLLSDRFSAERPKGSFSTLEIQRTEQGDSAMYLCASRWDSTDTQYFGPGTRLTVL.

This chain uses TRBV28 with TRBJ1-2; 7 positions match TRBD1. Germline assignment: CDR1 MDHEN and CDR2 SYDVKM. With 9 bases clipped from V and 8 bases from J, the junction kept 21 bases outside the gene matches. There are 16 residues in the CDR3. The CDR3 DNA reads TGTGCCAGAAGTCCCTCAGGGGGATGGTCGCTCGGAGGCTACACCTTC. It specifies CARSPSGGWSLGGYTF.

The chain carries TRBV20-1 and TRBJ1-1, with D perhaps TRBD1 (5 bases). The CDR3 is made up of 15 amino acids. The germline V gene has CDR1 DFQATT and CDR2 SNEGSKA (reference sequence). V dropped 0 bases and J dropped 3 bases, with 14 bases sitting between them. CDR3 bases: TGCAGTGCTAGAGATTTTGGGGGTTGGCACACTGAAGCTTTCTTT. Its translation is CSARDFGGWHTEAFF.

The chain has TRBV20-1 and TRBJ2-7; D is perhaps TRBD2 (6 bases). The CDR3 extends over 15 amino acids. CDR1 DFQATT and CDR2 SNEGSKA come from the germline V gene (reference sequence). The chain's CDR3 is CSAIDLQGVLLALKV. The CDR3 DNA is TGCAGTGCTATCGACCTCCAGGGAGTATTACTAGCCCTAAAGGTC.

For this clonotype: At one end the junction does not follow the germline gene, possibly because of a read error. This sequence joins TRBV11-1 and TRBJ2-1; 11 bases are shared with TRBD2. The CDR3 length is 18 residues. Germline CDR1 SGHAT, CDR2 FQDESV (reference sequence). CDR3 sequence (DNA): TGCGCCAACAGCCATACGACTAGCGGGACGCTCAGAAGGAATGAGCAGTTCTTC. It is translated as CANSHTTSGTLRRNEQFF.

This clonotype was counted at least ten times. The V call is TRBV27, the J call TRBJ2-3; D gene uncertain. Trimming stripped 5 bases from V and 2 bases from J, with 14 bases between. The CDR3 runs to 15 residues. Germline V gene sequence: CDR1 MNHEY, CDR2 SMNVEV (reference sequence). This CDR3 reads CASSPIGGVTDTQYF. For the CDR3, the DNA is TGTGCCAGCAGTCCTATTGGTGGCGTCACAGATACGCAGTATTTT.

V and J are TRBV28 and TRBJ1-5, with unresolved D. Trimming removed 2 bases from V and 7 bases from J, with 12 bases in between. This CDR3 spans 14 amino acids. The germline gives CDR1 MDHEN, CDR2 SYDVKM. CDR3 protein: CASSLRENGQPQHF. The CDR3, as DNA: TGTGCCAGCAGTTTAAGAGAAAATGGACAGCCCCAGCATTTT.

CDR3 protein: CATRSPGQQRVPGAYEQYF. The CDR3, as DNA: TGTGCCACCAGAAGTCCGGGACAGCAAAGGGTACCGGGTGCCTACGAGCAGTACTTC. The chain carries TRBV15 and TRBJ2-7; 7 bases match TRBD1. V lost 6 bases to trimming and J lost 2 bases; unmatched junction nucleotides: 22. The CDR3 has 19 residues. The germline CDR1 and CDR2 sequences are LNHNV and YYDKDF (reference sequence). Looking up the rest from reference TRBV15 and TRBJ2-7 gives the full variable domain: DAMVIQNPRYQVTQFGKPVTLSCSQTLNHNVMYWYQQKSSQAPKLLFHYYDKDFNNEADTPDNFQSRRPNTSFCFLDIRSPGLGDTAMYLCATRSPGQQRVPGAYEQYFGPGTRLTVT.

In regard to this clonotype: Possible read error: a much larger clone is one base away. The rearrangement links TRBV20-1 to TRBJ2-1, with unresolved D. Germline-derived CDR1 and CDR2 are DFQATT and SNEGSKA (reference sequence). The CDR3 spans 16 residues. Trimming shortened V by 0 bases and J by 0 bases, and 12 bases separated the two germline ends. In DNA form, the CDR3 reads TGCAGTGCTAGAGATAGGACGGCGAGCTCCTACAATGAGCAGTTCTTC. Translated, it gives CSARDRTASSYNEQFF.

The CDR3 loop is CASSDVRGQETQYF. CDR3 nucleotides: TGTGCCAGCAGTGATGTCAGGGGACAAGAGACCCAGTACTTC. The V call is TRBV2, the J call TRBJ2-7, with a possible D match to TRBD1 (6 bases). The J call is in doubt because the DNA end fits TRBJ2-5 better. Germline loops: CDR1 SNHLY, CDR2 FYNNEI. This CDR3 spans 14 amino acids.

This clonotype has ten or more counts. The chain recombines TRBV25-1 with TRBJ2-1; no clear D. V lost 1 base and J 3 bases, leaving 7 bases between the germline ends. From germline, CDR1 is MGHDK and CDR2 SYGVNS. The CDR3 has 14 amino acids. This CDR3 is CASSESRNYNEQFF. CDR3 nucleotide sequence: TGTGCCAGCAGTGAATCGAGGAACTACAATGAGCAGTTCTTC. The whole variable domain, filled in from reference TRBV25-1 and TRBJ2-1, reads EADIYQTPRYLVIGTGKKITLECSQTMGHDKMYWYQQDPGMELHLIHYSYGVNSTEKGDLSSESTVSRIRTEHFPLTLESARPSHTSQYLCASSESRNYNEQFFGPGTRLTVL.

This sequence joins TRBV28 and TRBJ2-1, with D hard to call. Germline CDR1 MDHEN, CDR2 SYDVKM. There are 12 residues in the CDR3. The CDR3 region is CVTQSSYNEQFF. The CDR3 nucleotides read TGTGTCACGCAGAGCTCCTACAATGAGCAGTTCTTC.

As concerns this clonotype: This may stem from a read error, because a much larger clone lies one nucleotide away. V and J are TRBV4-1 and TRBJ1-1; D is unclear. CDR3 size: 14 residues. Per the germline V gene, CDR1 is MGHRA and CDR2 is YSYEKL. The DNA of the CDR3 is TGCGCCAGCAGCCAGGATACAGAGAACACTAAAGCTTTCTTT. This gives the protein CASSQDTENTKAFF.

V gene TRBV4-1 combines with J gene TRBJ2-3; TRBD2 aligns across 15 bases. V lost 4 bases and J lost 1; bases outside the gene matches: 6. CDR1 is MGHRA and CDR2 is YSYEKL in the germline V gene. CDR3 length equals 18 residues. This chain's CDR3 is CASSLGLAGGHGTDTQYF. DNA of the CDR3: TGCGCCAGCAGCCTAGGACTAGCGGGAGGGCACGGCACAGATACGCAGTATTTT.

In this sample, this clonotype turned up many times. The chain uses TRBV27 and TRBJ1-5; D is possibly TRBD1 (6 bases). The CDR3 loop spans 15 amino acids. The germline V gene has CDR1 MNHEY and CDR2 SMNVEV (reference sequence). The ends were cut back, 5 bases at V and 2 bases at J, with 13 bases in the middle. CDR3 in DNA: TGTGCCAGCAGTATGACAGGTCGAGGCAATCAGCCCCAGCATTTT. Translated: CASSMTGRGNQPQHF.

This clonotype was counted between two and nine times. This rearrangement joins TRBV7-2 to TRBJ1-2; tentative D call: TRBD1 (6 bases). This CDR3 has 14 residues. V was shortened by 1 base and J by 8 bases, with 14 bases between the two germline ends. The germline V gene has CDR1 SGHTA and CDR2 FQGNSA. For the CDR3, the DNA is TGTGCCAGCAGCTTAGGAGGGGGGGCTGGCGGCTACACCTTC. Translated: CASSLGGGAGGYTF.

V gene TRBV28 combines with J gene TRBJ2-7, with 8 bases aligning to TRBD2. With 2 bases clipped from V and 2 bases from J, the junction kept 11 bases outside the gene matches. This CDR3 comprises 17 residues. Germline lookup yields CDR1 MDHEN and CDR2 SYDVKM. CDR3 bases: TGTGCCAGCAGTTTACGGGACATGACTAGCGCTACCTACGAGCAGTACTTC. This encodes CASSLRDMTSATYEQYF. Looking up the rest from reference TRBV28 and TRBJ2-7 gives the full variable domain: DVKVTQSSRYLVKRTGEKVFLECVQDMDHENMFWYRQDPGLGLRLIYFSYDVKMKEKGDIPEGYSVSREKKERFSLILESASTNQTSMYLCASSLRDMTSATYEQYFGPGTRLTVT.

Details on this clonotype: At one of its ends the junction is not consistent with the germline gene, which may arise from a read error. This chain uses TRBV28 with TRBJ1-1; D is perhaps TRBD1 (5 bases). The CDR3 is made up of 13 amino acids. CDR1 and CDR2 (germline): MDHEN, SYDVKM. The chain's CDR3 is CASSWTMNNEAFF. Written as DNA, the CDR3 is TGTGCCAGCAGTTGGACAATGAACAATGAAGCTTTCTTT.

This clonotype was seen more than once but under ten times. The V gene is TRBV12-3 or TRBV12-4, the J gene TRBJ2-3; D might be TRBD1 (5 bases). This CDR3 region has 11 residues. V dropped 4 bases and J dropped 7 bases, with 6 bases sitting between them. CDR3 DNA sequence: TGTGCCAGCAGTTCAGGGTATACGCAGTATTTT. Protein sequence: CASSSGYTQYF.

Comments on this clonotype: Since a much larger clone is just one base distant, this may be a read error. The rearrangement uses TRBV11-2 and TRBJ2-7; the D is unclear. The DNA matches TRBJ2-1 better at its end, which makes the J call doubtful. The germline V gene encodes CDR1 SGHAT and CDR2 FQNNGV. The CDR3 totals 14 residues. The CDR3 DNA sequence: TGTGCCAGCAGCTCCGGACCAGCGTCGGGTGAGCAGTTCTTC. Translating gives CASSSGPASGEQFF.

This clonotype was observed a few times. As DNA, the CDR3 is TGTGCCAGCAGTTACTCGTTGCTAGGGCTCACCGGGGAGCTGTTTTTT. Encoded protein: CASSYSLLGLTGELFF. The V call is TRBV6-2 or TRBV6-3, the J call TRBJ2-2; D call uncertain. Trimming shortened V by 0 bases and J by 4 bases, and 12 bases separated the two germline ends. Germline CDR1 and CDR2: MNHEY and SVGEGT. CDR3 length: 16 amino acids.

Many counts were recorded for this clonotype. This chain joins TRBV27 and TRBJ1-5; TRBD1 agrees at 7 bases. Germline V gene sequence: CDR1 MNHEY, CDR2 SMNVEV (reference sequence). The ends lost 6 bases at V and 2 bases at J; junction bases unmatched: 4. This CDR3 is 14 amino acids long. CDR3 nucleotide sequence: TGTGCCAGCAGCCCGGACAGGCGCAATCAGCCCCAGCATTTT. It translates to CASSPDRRNQPQHF.

This clonotype was observed a handful of times. The V call is TRBV4-1, the J call TRBJ2-7; D is unresolved. CDR1 and CDR2 (germline): MGHRA, YSYEKL. V gave up 1 base and J gave up 4 bases, with 8 bases separating them. The length of the CDR3 is 13 residues. CDR3 in DNA: TGCGCCAGCAGCCAAGTCTTGCGATACGAGCAGTACTTC. Protein sequence: CASSQVLRYEQYF.

This clonotype has just one count. The chain uses TRBV10-3 and TRBJ2-5, with TRBD1 as a possible D gene (6 bases). The V gene lost 0 bases and the J gene lost 5 bases, with 13 bases spanning the gap. The length of the CDR3 is 15 residues. Germline lookup yields CDR1 ENHRY and CDR2 SYGVKD. CDR3 DNA: TGTGCCATCAGTGAGTCGTTAGATAGGGGGGAGACCCAGTACTTC. Translated: CAISESLDRGETQYF.

V usage is TRBV19 and J usage is TRBJ2-7; D ambiguous. The V end was cut by 3 bases, the J end by 4 bases, with 10 bases between. The CDR3 length is 13 residues. In germline, CDR1 is LNHDA, CDR2 SQIVND (reference sequence). In DNA, the CDR3 is TGTGCCAGTAGTATTGGCCCAGGTTACGAGCAGTACTTC. Its translation is CASSIGPGYEQYF.

The V and J genes are TRBV29-1 and TRBJ2-3; perhaps D is TRBD1 or TRBD2 (5 bases each). The ends were cut back, 2 bases at V and 2 bases at J, with 14 bases in the middle. Germline CDR1 reads SQVTM; CDR2 reads ANQGSEA. The CDR3 length is 15 residues. The CDR3 loop is CSVEIWGRSTDTQYF. In DNA form, the CDR3 reads TGCAGCGTTGAAATTTGGGGACGGTCCACAGATACGCAGTATTTT.

This clonotype appeared a few times. One base away lies a much larger clone, so this may be a sequencing read error. The chain employs TRBV2 and TRBJ1-1, with D perhaps matching TRBD1 (5 bases). V was pared by 9 bases and J by 1 base, with 6 bases between. CDR1 is SNHLY, CDR2 FYNNEI, per germline. This CDR3 has 11 amino acids. The DNA for the CDR3 is TGTGCCAGTCAGGGGAACACTGAAGCTTTCTTT. Protein product: CASQGNTEAFF.

The chain joins TRBV6-6 to TRBJ2-7, with D hard to call. CDR1 and CDR2 (germline): MNHNY, SVGAGI (reference sequence). V lost 5 bases to trimming and J lost 7 bases, with 18 bases between them. The CDR3 has 14 residues. CDR3 region: CASSMRYSYNEQYF. The CDR3 DNA reads TGTGCCAGCAGTATGCGATACTCCTACAATGAGCAGTACTTC.

This clonotype was seen a handful of times. The chain combines TRBV6-1 with TRBJ1-4; the D is unclear. The CDR3 length is 14 residues. Germline V gene data show CDR1 as MNHNS and CDR2 as SASEGT. Trimming shortened V by 4 bases and J by 0 bases, and 6 bases separated the two germline ends. The CDR3 protein is CASSVVATNEKLFF. The CDR3 DNA reads as TGTGCCAGCAGTGTAGTAGCAACTAATGAAAAACTGTTTTTT.

A few counts support this clonotype. This rearrangement joins TRBV7-2 to TRBJ1-1; the D gene is possibly TRBD1 (6 bases). There are 14 residues in the CDR3. V shed 5 bases and J shed 1 base, with 11 bases lying between them. CDR1 is SGHTA and CDR2 is FQGNSA in the germline V gene. The CDR3, as DNA: TGTGCCAGCAGCCCGAGGACAGAGAACACTGAAGCTTTCTTT. It codes for CASSPRTENTEAFF.

Only a few counts were recorded for this clonotype. The gene calls are TRBV7-2 and TRBJ2-5; 7 bases fit TRBD1. After removal of 5 bases from V and 0 bases from J, the junction contained 6 bases not matched to a gene. Germline V gives CDR1 SGHTA, CDR2 FQGNSA. The CDR3 has 15 residues. The CDR3 coding sequence is TGTGCCAGCAGCACCCGACAGGGCCACCAAGAGACCCAGTACTTC. It translates to CASSTRQGHQETQYF.